This entry lists 15 T cell receptor beta chains sequenced from one sample in a study of cytomegalovirus exposure and HLA in healthy donors. Vbeta (60) and Jbeta (13) primers were used in the PCR. The protocol was immunoSEQ multiplex PCR, while the TCRdb copy is restricted to in-frame clones and leaves out a portion. The data hold more than 95,000 clones, with 83% observed a single time. The sequenced sample was PBMCs. The receptors here all came from a middle-aged woman in good health and CMV-seropositive.

The chain couples TRBV7-9 to TRBJ2-1, with 10 bases aligning to TRBD2. The germline V gene encodes CDR1 SEHNR and CDR2 FQNEAQ (reference sequence). This CDR3 region has 15 residues. Germline trimming cut 1 base from V and 6 bases from J; bases unmatched to any gene: 3. This CDR3 reads CASSLEREGLNEQFF. CDR3 nucleotides: TGTGCCAGCAGCTTAGAGCGGGAGGGCCTCAATGAGCAGTTCTTC. The complete variable domain, with remaining parts taken from reference TRBV7-9 and TRBJ2-1, reads DTGVSQNPRHKITKRGQNVTFRCDPISEHNRLYWYRQTLGQGPEFLTYFQNEAQLEKSRLLSDRFSAERPKGSFSTLEIQRTEQGDSAMYLCASSLEREGLNEQFFGPGTRLTVL.

CDR3 sequence (DNA): TGTGCCAGCAGCCCCCATAGCTTTTACGAGCAGTACTTC. Encoded protein: CASSPHSFYEQYF. This rearrangement joins TRBV9 to TRBJ2-7; unclear D gene. CDR3 length: 13 amino acids. Germline V gene data show CDR1 as SGDLS and CDR2 as YYNGEE. V lost 4 bases and J 4 bases, leaving 12 bases between the germline ends. Combining the CDR3 with reference TRBV9 and TRBJ2-7 gives the whole variable domain DSGVTQTPKHLITATGQRVTLRCSPRSGDLSVYWYQQSLDQGLQFLIQYYNGEERAKGNILERFSAQQFPDLHSELNLSSLELGDSALYFCASSPHSFYEQYFGPGTRLTVT.

The gene calls are TRBV6-4 and TRBJ2-2; no firm D call. Germline CDR1 is MRHNA and CDR2 is SNTAGT. The CDR3 extends over 16 amino acids. Trimming removed 5 bases from V and 0 bases from J, with 13 bases in between. The DNA of the CDR3 is TGTGCCAGCAGTCCTGGAACGGAGCCGAACACCGGGGAGCTGTTTTTT. This translates into CASSPGTEPNTGELFF.

This clone was seen only once. The chain is built from TRBV28 and TRBJ2-7, with D possibly matching TRBD2 (6 bases). This CDR3 contains 16 residues. Germline V lookup: CDR1 MDHEN, CDR2 SYDVKM. V was trimmed by 0 bases and J by 0 bases, leaving 12 bases between them. CDR3 protein: CASSLWGSGSSYEQYF. The CDR3 DNA reads TGTGCCAGCAGTTTATGGGGTAGCGGTAGCTCCTACGAGCAGTACTTC. Complete variable domain (other parts from reference TRBV28 and TRBJ2-7): DVKVTQSSRYLVKRTGEKVFLECVQDMDHENMFWYRQDPGLGLRLIYFSYDVKMKEKGDIPEGYSVSREKKERFSLILESASTNQTSMYLCASSLWGSGSSYEQYFGPGTRLTVT.

This clone is categorized as medium-sized (0.01 to 0.1%). This chain links TRBV21-1 with TRBJ2-1; the table assigns TRBD1, which was not confirmed against the DNA. TRBV21-1 is flagged as a pseudogene. The CDR3 totals 16 residues. The CDR3 reads CASSTYPGQGYNEQFF. The CDR3 nucleotides read TGTGCCAGCAGCACGTACCCGGGACAGGGTTACAATGAGCAGTTCTTC.

This chain connects TRBV18 to TRBJ2-7; 7 positions match TRBD2. CDR3 size: 14 residues. Germline V lookup: CDR1 KGHSH, CDR2 LQKENI. Trimming took 6 bases from V and 0 from J; bases not matched to a gene: 5. The CDR3 DNA is TGTGCCAGCTCGGCAGGGAGGGGCTCCTACGAGCAGTACTTC. This codes for CASSAGRGSYEQYF.

This chain links TRBV28 with TRBJ1-4, with 8 bases identical to TRBD1. Trimming removed 4 bases from V and 7 bases from J; junction bases left unmatched: 17. CDR1 MDHEN and CDR2 SYDVKM come from the germline V gene. The CDR3 sequence is 18 residues long. Written as DNA, the CDR3 is TGTGCCAGCAGTTGGCGAACATTCCGACAGGGGAGGATTGAAAAACTGTTTTTT. Protein: CASSWRTFRQGRIEKLFF.

The J gene is TRBJ1-1, the V gene TRBV5-4; maybe TRBD1 (5 bases). CDR1 is SGHNT, CDR2 YYREEE, per germline (reference sequence). This CDR3 is built from 14 residues. Trimming left V 2 bases short and J 1 base short, with 9 bases between. The CDR3 DNA follows: TGTGCCAGCAGCTTTGGGGGGGAGAACACTGAAGCTTTCTTT. Protein: CASSFGGENTEAFF.

J is TRBJ2-1 and V is TRBV6-1; D remains ambiguous. CDR1 and CDR2 (germline): MNHNS, SASEGT. Trimming took 6 bases from V and 0 from J, leaving 12 bases between them. This CDR3 spans 15 amino acids. The CDR3 is CASSSETFSYNEQFF. The CDR3 region has the DNA TGTGCCAGCAGCTCCGAGACTTTCTCCTACAATGAGCAGTTCTTC.

V usage is TRBV10-3 and J usage is TRBJ2-7; TRBD2 aligns across 14 bases. The CDR3 is 15 residues long. Germline loops: CDR1 ENHRY, CDR2 SYGVKD. Losses at the gene ends were 6 bases for V and 7 bases for J; bases not matched to a gene: 8. The CDR3 protein is CAISLGLAGGLEQYF. The CDR3 DNA reads TGTGCCATCAGCCTTGGACTAGCGGGAGGTTTAGAGCAGTACTTC.

The V call is TRBV5-6, the J call TRBJ1-3, with 9 nucleotides matching TRBD1. This CDR3 has 16 residues. The junction had 6 bases not matched to a gene; V was cut back by 5 bases and J by 0 bases. The V gene's germline CDR1 is SGHDT and CDR2 YYEEEE. CDR3 bases: TGTGCCAGCAGACCGACAGGGGGTACCTCTGGAAACACCATATATTTT. Protein: CASRPTGGTSGNTIYF.

The genes are TRBV7-3 and TRBJ2-5, with D perhaps TRBD1 (6 bases). Trimming removed 9 bases at V and 1 base at J, with 12 bases between. The CDR3 loop spans 13 amino acids. Germline V gene sequence: CDR1 SGHTA, CDR2 FQGTGA. The CDR3 nucleotides read TGTGCCAGAGGGGGTGCAAGCCAAGAGACCCAGTACTTC. It codes for CARGGASQETQYF.

The rearrangement joins TRBV6-1 to TRBJ2-5, with 7 bases identical to TRBD1. The J call is uncertain, as TRBJ2-7 better fits the DNA end. The CDR3 is 16 amino acids. CDR1 MNHNS and CDR2 SASEGT come from the germline V gene. CDR3 coding DNA: TGTGCCAGCAGTGCGTCCTCGGGACAGCGCCGATACGAGCAGTACTTC. The encoded protein is CASSASSGQRRYEQYF.

This sequence joins TRBV6-6 and TRBJ2-7, with D tentatively TRBD1 (7 bases). Germline assignment: CDR1 MNHNY and CDR2 SVGAGI (reference sequence). V shed 8 bases and J shed 5 bases, with 16 bases lying between them. This CDR3 is built from 13 residues. The CDR3 DNA is TGTGCCAGCTACCAGGGGGGTGGGGACGAGCAGTACTTC. Translating gives CASYQGGGDEQYF.

The V gene is TRBV9, the J gene TRBJ2-5; 10 positions match TRBD1. Germline V gives CDR1 SGDLS, CDR2 YYNGEE. The V and J ends lost 2 bases and 2 bases, in that order; junction bases with no gene match: 3. The CDR3 has 15 amino acids. Here the CDR3 reads CASSVQGQGQETQYF. CDR3 nucleotides: TGTGCCAGCAGCGTTCAGGGACAGGGGCAAGAGACCCAGTACTTC.